The 10 T cell receptor beta chains below were found in one sample sequenced in a study of blood T cell repertoires in COVID-19. Sequencing used immunoSEQ multiplex PCR; TCRdb keeps in-frame clones, though not all of them. The table has 5,000 to 6,500 clones, about 88% seen once; the top ten hold roughly 7%. Sequenced: peripheral blood. The receptor source for this set is a human donor in a cohort sampled during active COVID-19.

The chain links TRBV7-2 to TRBJ2-6, with D perhaps matching TRBD1 (5 bases). Deletions cut 2 bases from V and 2 bases from J, with 13 bases between. CDR1 is SGHTA, CDR2 FQGNSA, per germline. The CDR3 has 17 residues. CDR3 sequence: CASSLRVGAAGANVLTF. CDR3 nucleotide sequence: TGTGCCAGCAGCTTAAGGGTTGGGGCAGCTGGGGCCAACGTCCTGACTTTC.

The gene calls are TRBV2 and TRBJ2-5, with D perhaps TRBD1 (5 bases). V was cut by 2 bases and J by 5 bases, with 12 bases left in between. Germline CDR1 SNHLY, CDR2 FYNNEI. This CDR3 is built from 14 residues. The chain's CDR3 is CASSEQGEWETQYF. The CDR3 coding sequence is TGTGCCAGCAGTGAACAGGGTGAATGGGAGACCCAGTACTTC.

The rearrangement links TRBV9 to TRBJ2-2, with 7 bases that match TRBD1. CDR1 and CDR2 from the germline V gene are SGDLS and YYNGEE. J lost 2 bases, V lost 0 bases, and 22 bases had no gene match. The CDR3 is 22 amino acids. CDR3 sequence: CASSVGYSGTADSPYNTGELFF. In DNA, the CDR3 is TGTGCCAGCAGCGTAGGTTATTCAGGGACAGCGGACAGCCCTTATAACACCGGGGAGCTGTTTTTT.

The gene calls are TRBV18 and TRBJ1-1; D not resolved. This CDR3 is built from 13 residues. Germline V gives CDR1 KGHSH, CDR2 LQKENI. V was clipped by 3 bases and J by 3 bases, with 8 bases between them. CDR3 sequence (DNA): TGTGCCAGCTCACCTCCAAGCTACACTGAAGCTTTCTTT. Translating gives CASSPPSYTEAFF.

The chain has TRBV19 and TRBJ2-3; no clear D. The CDR3 consists of 14 residues. The V end was cut by 6 bases, the J end by 2 bases, with 12 bases between. The germline V gene encodes CDR1 LNHDA and CDR2 SQIVND (reference sequence). The CDR3 sequence: CASRVAISTDTQYF. CDR3 nucleotides: TGTGCCAGTAGGGTGGCAATATCCACAGATACGCAGTATTTT.

The chain is built from TRBV19 and TRBJ1-5; D might be TRBD1 (5 bases). The CDR3 has 14 amino acids. The germline V and J ends were trimmed by 6 bases and 7 bases, with 16 bases remaining between them. Germline V gives CDR1 LNHDA, CDR2 SQIVND (reference sequence). As DNA, the CDR3 is TGTGCCAGTAGACCCAGGGTAGCCGGCCAGCCCCAGCATTTT. Protein product: CASRPRVAGQPQHF.

The chain carries TRBV2 and TRBJ2-7; 7 bases align to TRBD1. V trimming: 7 bases; J trimming: 4 bases; junction bases outside the gene matches: 7. Germline-derived CDR1 and CDR2 are SNHLY and FYNNEI. This CDR3 contains 13 residues. Here the CDR3 reads CASILDRDYEQYF. The CDR3 DNA follows: TGTGCCAGCATTCTCGACAGGGATTACGAGCAGTACTTC.

The rearrangement uses TRBV7-2 and TRBJ1-1, with 8 bases aligning to TRBD1. V shed 1 base and J 11 bases; nucleotides not matched to a gene: 6. The germline gives CDR1 SGHTA, CDR2 FQGNSA. The CDR3 is made up of 13 amino acids. This chain's CDR3 is CASSLGQGIRAFF. DNA for the CDR3: TGTGCCAGCAGCTTAGGACAGGGGATTAGGGCTTTCTTT.

The rearrangement joins TRBV12-3 or TRBV12-4 to TRBJ1-1, with D perhaps matching TRBD1 (6 bases). The CDR3 loop spans 13 amino acids. Trimming cost V 8 bases and J 1 base, with 11 bases left between them. DNA for the CDR3: TGTGCCAGCTTGGCAGGGGCGAACACTGAAGCTTTCTTT. Translated: CASLAGANTEAFF.

The chain uses TRBV7-2 and TRBJ2-5; D perhaps matches TRBD1 (6 bases). CDR3 length equals 14 residues. Trimming removed 5 bases at V and 4 bases at J, with 14 bases between. CDR1 is SGHTA and CDR2 is FQGNSA in the germline V gene. The CDR3 DNA sequence: TGTGCCAGCAGCCCACAGACAGGCCTAGAGACCCAGTACTTC. It is translated as CASSPQTGLETQYF.